This entry lists 9 T cell receptor beta chains sequenced from one sample in a study of cytomegalovirus exposure and HLA in healthy donors. Researchers ran the PCR with 60 Vbeta and 13 Jbeta primers. The data were produced by immunoSEQ multiplex PCR, yet TCRdb's version contains in-frame clones alone and is incomplete. The repertoire holds 150,000 to 160,000 clones, around 70% seen once, with 2.1% in the top ten. Sequencing was performed on PBMCs. Receptors were obtained from a young man in good health and CMV-seronegative.

V gene TRBV19 combines with J gene TRBJ1-6; D may be TRBD1 (6 bases). Germline V gene data show CDR1 as LNHDA and CDR2 as SQIVND (reference sequence). Trimming shortened V by 3 bases and J by 9 bases, and 15 bases separated the two germline ends. CDR3 size: 15 residues. The CDR3 DNA follows: TGTGCCAGTAGTATTTCAGTCCTAGGGGGTTCACCCCTCCACTTT. Encoded protein: CASSISVLGGSPLHF.

This clone was detected a few times. This chain connects TRBV19 to TRBJ1-4, with 7 bases matching TRBD1. Germline lookup yields CDR1 LNHDA and CDR2 SQIVND (reference sequence). The CDR3 totals 13 residues. Trimming took 5 bases from V and 5 from J; bases not matched to a gene: 2. CDR3 in amino acids: CASSGTENEKLFF. Here the CDR3 DNA reads TGTGCCAGTAGTGGGACAGAAAATGAAAAACTGTTTTTT.

V is TRBV18 and J is TRBJ1-1; tentative D call: TRBD1 (5 bases). CDR3 length equals 14 residues. Germline values: CDR1 KGHSH, CDR2 LQKENI. V shed 1 base and J shed 5 bases, with 11 bases lying between them. The CDR3 region has the DNA TGTGCCAGCTCACCACTTCAGGGCGCGACTGAAGCTTTCTTT. Translation: CASSPLQGATEAFF. Looking up the rest from reference TRBV18 and TRBJ1-1 gives the full variable domain: NAGVMQNPRHLVRRRGQEARLRCSPMKGHSHVYWYRQLPEEGLKFMVYLQKENIIDESGMPKERFSAEFPKEGPSILRIQQVVRGDSAAYFCASSPLQGATEAFFGQGTRLTVV.

This chain links TRBV14 with TRBJ2-7; the match to TRBD2 covers 7 bases. V trimming: 2 bases; J trimming: 4 bases; junction bases outside the gene matches: 8. Germline V gene sequence: CDR1 SGHDN, CDR2 FVKESK. The CDR3 extends over 15 amino acids. Written as DNA, the CDR3 is TGTGCCAGCAGCCAATTTGGGTCTAGCGGTTACGAGCAGTACTTC. Its protein is CASSQFGSSGYEQYF.

This clone was observed a handful of times. V gene TRBV28 combines with J gene TRBJ2-3; D remains ambiguous. V was shortened by 5 bases and J by 2 bases, with 2 bases between the two germline ends. CDR1 and CDR2 from the germline V gene are MDHEN and SYDVKM. This CDR3 region has 11 residues. DNA for the CDR3: TGTGCCAGCAGTCTCACAGATACGCAGTATTTT. This translates into CASSLTDTQYF.

The chain recombines TRBV5-1 with TRBJ2-7; 8 bases are shared with TRBD1. V trimming: 0 bases; J trimming: 2 bases; junction bases outside the gene matches: 4. Germline CDR1 reads SGHRS; CDR2 reads YFSETQ. This CDR3 is built from 15 residues. CDR3 sequence (DNA): TGCGCCAGCAGCTTGGATGGACAGGGTACCTACGAGCAGTACTTC. Residues: CASSLDGQGTYEQYF.

CDR3 in DNA: TGTGCCAGCTCACCAACAGTTAACTATGGCTACACCTTC. Translation: CASSPTVNYGYTF. The chain links TRBV18 to TRBJ1-2; no reliable D call. Trimming stripped 2 bases from V and 1 base from J, with 5 bases between. This CDR3 region has 13 residues. Germline V gene data show CDR1 as KGHSH and CDR2 as LQKENI.

The chain has TRBV6-1 and TRBJ1-3, with TRBD1 as a possible D gene (5 bases). This CDR3 is 13 amino acids long. Deletions cut 3 bases from V and 3 bases from J, with 6 bases between. From germline, CDR1 is MNHNS and CDR2 SASEGT. CDR3 DNA: TGTGCCAGCAGTGACAGGGTTGGAAACACCATATATTTT. Encoded protein: CASSDRVGNTIYF.

The V gene is TRBV7-9, the J gene TRBJ1-2; 12 bases fit TRBD1. The junction had 8 bases not matched to a gene; V was cut back by 5 bases and J by 7 bases. Germline loops: CDR1 SEHNR, CDR2 FQNEAQ (reference sequence). The CDR3 spans 15 residues. The CDR3, as DNA: TGTGCCAGCAGCCCCGGGACAGGGGGCGTCTCTGGCTACACCTTC. Translation: CASSPGTGGVSGYTF.